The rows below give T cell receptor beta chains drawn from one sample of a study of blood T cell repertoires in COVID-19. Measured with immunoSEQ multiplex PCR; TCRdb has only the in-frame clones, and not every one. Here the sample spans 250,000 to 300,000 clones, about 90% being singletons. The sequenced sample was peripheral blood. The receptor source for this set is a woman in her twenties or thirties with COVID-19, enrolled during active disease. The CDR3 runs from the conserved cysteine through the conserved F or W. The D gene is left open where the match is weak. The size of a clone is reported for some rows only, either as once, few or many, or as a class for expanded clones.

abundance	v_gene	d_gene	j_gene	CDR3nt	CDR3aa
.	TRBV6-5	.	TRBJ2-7	TGTGCCAGCAGTTCCGGGACTTCCCTAGGGGAGAAGTACTTC	CASSSGTSLGEKYF
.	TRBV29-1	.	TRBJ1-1	TGCAGCGTTGAAGACTCACGGACAGCGGCCAACGCGAGATCTGAAGCTTTCTTT	CSVEDSRTAANARSEAFF
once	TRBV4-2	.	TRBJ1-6	TGTGCCAGCAGCCAAGGACTTGATAATTCACCCCTCCACTTT	CASSQGLDNSPLHF
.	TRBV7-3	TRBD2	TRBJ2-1	TGTGCCAGCAGCTTAACTGGGACTAGCGCCTTCGCTGAGCAGTTCTTC	CASSLTGTSAFAEQFF
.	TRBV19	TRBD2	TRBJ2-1	TGTGCCAGTAGGATAGCGGGAGGGTACAATGAGCAGTTCTTC	CASRIAGGYNEQFF
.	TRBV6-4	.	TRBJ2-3	TGTGCCAGCAGTATCACTAGCACAGATACGCAGTATTTT	CASSITSTDTQYF
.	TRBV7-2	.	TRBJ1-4	TGTGCCAGCAGCTTAGGGGAGGGTCTAGAAGAAAAACTGTTTTTT	CASSLGEGLEEKLFF
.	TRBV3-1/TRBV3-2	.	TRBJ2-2	TGTGCCAGCAGCCCAGACAGTTTTACCGGGGAGCTGTTTTTT	CASSPDSFTGELFF
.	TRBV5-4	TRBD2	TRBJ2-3	TGTGCCAGCAGACCTACCGGGACTAGCGGTTCTAGCACAGATACGCAGTATTTT	CASRPTGTSGSSTDTQYF
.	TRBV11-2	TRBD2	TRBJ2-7	TGTGCCAGCACCTTGGGACTAGCGGGAGAGCAGTACTTC	CASTLGLAGEQYF
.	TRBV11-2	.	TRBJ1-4	TGTGCCAGCAGCTTTCCAGGGTTAGCAACTAATGAAAAACTGTTTTTT	CASSFPGLATNEKLFF
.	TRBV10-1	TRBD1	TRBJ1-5	TGCGCCAGTACCCAAAAGGACAGGGAAAGCAATCAGCCCCAGCATTTT	CASTQKDRESNQPQHF
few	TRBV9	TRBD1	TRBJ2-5	TGTGCCAGCAGCGTAGATAGGGGGAAGGGGGCTCAAGAGACCCAGTACTTC	CASSVDRGKGAQETQYF
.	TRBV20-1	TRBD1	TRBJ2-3	TGCAGTGCTAGTAGGGACAGGGGCACAGATACGCAGTATTTT	CSASRDRGTDTQYF
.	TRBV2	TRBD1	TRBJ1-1	TGTGCCAGCAGTGAACAAGGGGGCAAAGCTTTCTTT	CASSEQGGKAFF
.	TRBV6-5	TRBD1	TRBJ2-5	TGTGCCAGCAGTTACCGGGACAGACAAGAGACCCAGTACTTC	CASSYRDRQETQYF
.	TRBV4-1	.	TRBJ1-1	TGCGCCAGCAGCCCGTTGACAGCGAACACTGAAGCTTTCTTT	CASSPLTANTEAFF
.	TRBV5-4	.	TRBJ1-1	TGTGCCAGCAGCTTTAGGGGGTTGGTGTCGAGGGGCACTGAAGCTTTCTTT	CASSFRGLVSRGTEAFF
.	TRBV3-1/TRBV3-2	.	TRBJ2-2	TGTGCCAGCAGCCAGGGCCCGAACACCGGGGAGCTGTTTTTT	CASSQGPNTGELFF
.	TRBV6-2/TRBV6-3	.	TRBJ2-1	TGTGCCAGCAGTTACTCGATCGGCAGGGCCTACAATGAGCAGTTCTTC	CASSYSIGRAYNEQFF
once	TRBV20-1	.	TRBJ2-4	TGCAGTGCTAGTCCGCTTACAGAATCCAAAAACATTCAGTACTTC	CSASPLTESKNIQYF
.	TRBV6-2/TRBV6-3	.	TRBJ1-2	TGTGCCAGCAGTTACTTCCCCGGGACTAGGGATACTGGCTACACCTTC	CASSYFPGTRDTGYTF
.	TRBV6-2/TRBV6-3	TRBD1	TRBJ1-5	TGTGCCAGCAGTTATTTTAGGGGGCCTAATCAGCCCCAGCATTTT	CASSYFRGPNQPQHF
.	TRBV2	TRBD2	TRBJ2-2	TGTGCCAGCAGAGGGACGGGAGGTATCGGGGAGCTGTTTTTT	CASRGTGGIGELFF
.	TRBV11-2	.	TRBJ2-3	TGTGCCAGCAGCTTAGCGTGGGGAGCGAGATCAGATACGCAGTATTTT	CASSLAWGARSDTQYF
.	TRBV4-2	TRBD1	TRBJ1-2	TGTGCCAGCACCCCTACCCGGACAGGCACGTATGGCTACACCTTC	CASTPTRTGTYGYTF
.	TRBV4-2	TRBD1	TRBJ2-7	TGTGCCAGCAGCCAATCCCGACAGGGTTACGACGAGCAGTACTTC	CASSQSRQGYDEQYF
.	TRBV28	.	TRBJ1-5	TGTGCCAGCAGTTTCGGGCAGCCCCAGCATTTT	CASSFGQPQHF
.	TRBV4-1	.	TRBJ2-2	TGCGCCAGCAGCCAAACAGGGACCGGGGAGCTGTTTTTT	CASSQTGTGELFF
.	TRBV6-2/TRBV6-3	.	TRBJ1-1	TGTGCCAGCAGCCGAGGGTGGGGTCTGAACACTGAAGCTTTCTTT	CASSRGWGLNTEAFF
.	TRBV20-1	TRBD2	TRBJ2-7	TGCAGTGCTAGTCCCCGTGGGAGGGCCTTTTCCTACGAGCAGTACTTC	CSASPRGRAFSYEQYF
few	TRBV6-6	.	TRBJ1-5	TGTGCCAGCAGGCCTAGCGCGGGACTCATACAGCCCCAGCATTTT	CASRPSAGLIQPQHF
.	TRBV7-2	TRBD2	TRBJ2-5	TGTGCCAGCAGCTTCCTAGCGGGAGGGCCCCCTGAGACCCAGTACTTC	CASSFLAGGPPETQYF
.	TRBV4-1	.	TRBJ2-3	TGCGCCAGCAGCCAAACCCAACTTTCTAGCGCCCGTTTCTCTGGCACAGATACGCAGTATTTT	CASSQTQLSSARFSGTDTQYF
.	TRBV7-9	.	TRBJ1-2	TGTGCCAGCAGCCGAGACAGTTCCCACTTCTATGGCTACACCTTC	CASSRDSSHFYGYTF
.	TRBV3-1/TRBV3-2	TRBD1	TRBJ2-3	TGTGCCAGCAGCGAGGACAGGGGGCGGAAAGATACGCAGTATTTT	CASSEDRGRKDTQYF
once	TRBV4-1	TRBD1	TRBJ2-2	TGCGCCAGCAGCCAAGTCTGGGGACAGGGGGCGGTCGGGGAGCTGTTTTTT	CASSQVWGQGAVGELFF
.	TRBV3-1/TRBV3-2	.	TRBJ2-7	TGTGCCAGCAGCCGTACCAGCTCCTACGAGCAGTACTTC	CASSRTSSYEQYF
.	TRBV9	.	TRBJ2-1	TGTGCCAGCAGCGTTGCCGGGAGTCCCTACAATGAGCAGTTCTTC	CASSVAGSPYNEQFF
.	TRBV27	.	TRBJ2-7	TGTGCCAGCAGTCTAAGCTACGAGCAGTACTTC	CASSLSYEQYF
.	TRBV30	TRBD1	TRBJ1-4	TGTGCCTCGACCCCGGGACAGTATAATGAAAAACTGTTTTTT	CASTPGQYNEKLFF
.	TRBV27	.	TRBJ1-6	TGTGCCAGCAGTTCCCCAGGACAGCCGAATTCACCCCTCCACTTT	CASSSPGQPNSPLHF
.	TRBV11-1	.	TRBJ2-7	TGTGCCAGCAGCCCATGGCTAGACTTTTACGAGCAGTACTTC	CASSPWLDFYEQYF
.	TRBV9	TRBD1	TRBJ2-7	TGTGCCAGCAGCCCCTTAGGACAGGGCGCTCTATACGAGCAGTACTTC	CASSPLGQGALYEQYF
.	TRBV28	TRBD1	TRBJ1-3	TGTGCCAGCAGCCGGGACAGGGCTGGAAACACCATATATTTT	CASSRDRAGNTIYF
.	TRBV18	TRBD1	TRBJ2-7	TGTGCCAGCTCCCTTCCCGGGACAGGGCGCGAGCAGTACTTC	CASSLPGTGREQYF